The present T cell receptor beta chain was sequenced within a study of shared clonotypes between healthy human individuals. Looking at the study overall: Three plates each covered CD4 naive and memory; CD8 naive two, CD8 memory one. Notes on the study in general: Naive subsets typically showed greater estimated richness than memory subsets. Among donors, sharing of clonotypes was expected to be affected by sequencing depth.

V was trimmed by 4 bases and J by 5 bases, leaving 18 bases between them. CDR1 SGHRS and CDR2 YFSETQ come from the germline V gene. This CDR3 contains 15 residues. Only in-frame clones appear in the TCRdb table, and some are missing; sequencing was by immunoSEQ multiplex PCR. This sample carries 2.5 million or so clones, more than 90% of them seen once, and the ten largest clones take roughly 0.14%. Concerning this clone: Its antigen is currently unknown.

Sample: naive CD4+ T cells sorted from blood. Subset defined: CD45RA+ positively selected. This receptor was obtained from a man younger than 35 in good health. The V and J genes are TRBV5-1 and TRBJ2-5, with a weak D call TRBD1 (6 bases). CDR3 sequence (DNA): TGCGCCAGCAGCCGGCGGCAGGGGAGTATGGAGACCCAGTACTTC. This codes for CASSRRQGSMETQYF.